The 12 T cell receptor beta chains presented below share a single source sample, sequenced in a study of T cell repertoires in cytomegalovirus infection. Antigens of these TCRs are unknown. TCRdb ran MiXCR on the reads and lists one entry per CDR3 protein. The sample has about 130,000 distinct CDR3 sequences, about 24% seen once; the top ten hold 30% to 35%. The sequenced material came from PBMCs, sequenced either directly or after in vitro stimulation (not recorded which). The source of these receptors is a human donor in good health (CMV status not recorded). Some clones in this sample may be carry-over from other donors' samples.

In its sample, this clonotype was seen a few times. This chain uses TRBV7-8 with TRBJ2-1, with 7 bases matching TRBD1. With 5 bases clipped from V and 15 bases from J, the junction kept 7 bases outside the gene matches. This CDR3 has 11 residues. Germline V gives CDR1 SGHVS, CDR2 FQNEAQ. CDR3 amino acids: CASSGGAGGFF. For the CDR3, the DNA is TGTGCCAGCAGCGGCGGAGCAGGGGGGTTCTTC.

The chain couples TRBV29-1 to TRBJ2-1, with TRBD1 as a possible D gene (5 bases). The CDR3 is 12 amino acids. CDR1 and CDR2 (germline): SQVTM, ANQGSEA. V was trimmed by 3 bases and J by 6 bases, leaving 9 bases between them. The CDR3 reads CSVDWQGNEQFF. The DNA of the CDR3 is TGCAGCGTTGACTGGCAGGGCAATGAGCAGTTCTTC.

The sample holds a few counts of this clonotype. The gene calls are TRBV12-3 or TRBV12-4 and TRBJ2-7; D gene ambiguous. The CDR3 has 14 residues. The V and J ends lost 6 bases and 2 bases respectively, with 14 bases between them. In DNA, the CDR3 is TGTGCCAGCAGACCAGGCCCGAATCCCTACGAGCAGTACGTC. It specifies CASRPGPNPYEQYV.

Ten or more counts support this clonotype. The chain recombines TRBV13 with TRBJ2-7; no definite D call. The length of the CDR3 is 8 residues. CDR1 and CDR2 (germline): PRHDT, FYEKMQ (reference sequence). The V and J ends lost 9 bases and 5 bases respectively, with 2 bases between them. In nucleotides, the CDR3 is TGTGCCAGGAACGAGCAGTACTTC. It yields the protein CARNEQYF.

This clonotype has a count of ten or more. CDR3 sequence reads: CASSLTRPGELFF. CDR3 DNA sequence: TGTGCCAGCAGTTTAACCCGGCCGGGGGAGCTGTTTTTT. This chain joins TRBV12-3 or TRBV12-4 and TRBJ2-2; the D is unclear. The CDR3 is 13 amino acids. Trimming removed 2 bases from V and 8 bases from J, with 9 bases in between.

This chain joins TRBV7-8 and TRBJ2-3, with 10 bases that match TRBD2. CDR1 and CDR2 from the germline V gene are SGHVS and FQNEAQ. J was trimmed by 6 bases and V by 0 bases; bases with no gene match: 9. The CDR3 is made up of 17 amino acids. This chain's CDR3 is CASSLAPSGSSKDTQYF. DNA of the CDR3: TGTGCCAGCAGCTTAGCCCCTAGCGGGAGTTCTAAGGATACGCAGTATTTT.

The rearrangement links TRBV7-9 to TRBJ1-6; 8 bases align to TRBD1. CDR1 and CDR2 (germline): SEHNR, FQNEAQ (reference sequence). This CDR3 contains 17 residues. Trimming at V came to 1 base and at J to 5 bases, leaving 7 bases not matched to a gene. CDR3 coding DNA: TGTGCCAGCAGCTTAGAACGGACAGGGCGGGATAATTCACCCCTCCACTTT. Its protein is CASSLERTGRDNSPLHF.

V is TRBV5-1 and J is TRBJ2-1, with D uncertain. This CDR3 comprises 14 residues. V dropped 4 bases and J dropped 9 bases, with 17 bases sitting between them. Germline CDR1 reads SGHRS; CDR2 reads YFSETQ. The CDR3 protein is CASSPDPTRREQFF. The DNA of the CDR3 is TGCGCCAGCAGCCCGGACCCGACCCGGCGTGAGCAGTTCTTC.

This clonotype was picked up many times. This chain joins TRBV7-2 and TRBJ1-2; 7 positions match TRBD1. With 4 bases clipped from V and 4 bases from J, the junction kept 0 bases outside the gene matches. Germline V gene lookup returns CDR1 SGHTA and CDR2 FQGNSA. The CDR3 runs 12 residues. CDR3 sequence reads: CASSWDSYGYTF. The CDR3 bases are TGTGCCAGCAGCTGGGACAGCTATGGCTACACCTTC. The whole variable domain, filled in from reference TRBV7-2 and TRBJ1-2, reads GAGVSQSPSNKVTEKGKDVELRCDPISGHTALYWYRQSLGQGLEFLIYFQGNSAPDKSGLPSDRFSAERTGGSVSTLTIQRTQQEDSAVYLCASSWDSYGYTFGSGTRLTVV.

This clonotype was picked up a small number of times. The rearrangement links TRBV27 to TRBJ2-1; weak D call: TRBD1 (6 bases). Per germline, CDR1 MNHEY and CDR2 SMNVEV (reference sequence). V lost 6 bases, J lost 7 bases, and 22 bases lay in between. The CDR3 sequence is 16 residues long. CDR3 coding DNA: TGTGCCAGCAGGAACCCTACAGGGTTTAGGGGAAATGAGCAGTTCTTC. Translation: CASRNPTGFRGNEQFF.

There are a few counts of this clonotype. V is TRBV10-1 and J is TRBJ2-2; D uncertain. The length of the CDR3 is 13 residues. Germline CDR1 and CDR2: WNHNN and SYGVQD (reference sequence). The V end lost 8 bases, the J end lost 4 bases, and 11 bases lay between the germline ends. The CDR3 nucleotides are TGCGCCAGCTCTACATCCCTCACCGGGGAGCTGTTTTTT. This encodes CASSTSLTGELFF.

This clonotype was detected ten times or more. This sequence joins TRBV11-2 and TRBJ2-5; TRBD2 matches at 7 bases. The CDR3 covers 14 residues. The V gene end was trimmed by 2 bases and the J gene end by 4 bases; junction bases not matched to a gene: 4. In germline, CDR1 is SGHAT, CDR2 FQNNGV. CDR3: CASSLRIAGETQYF. CDR3 DNA sequence: TGTGCCAGCAGCTTACGGATAGCGGGAGAGACCCAGTACTTC.